This T cell receptor (beta chain) is drawn from a study of OX40 agonist ivuxolimab in advanced cancers. Study conclusions and caveats: Relative to CD4+ cells, CD8+ T cells on average had more expanded clones.

Germline CDR1 is MNHEY and CDR2 is SVGAGI. V dropped 2 bases and J dropped 4 bases, with 11 bases sitting between them. CDR3 length: 14 residues. About this clone: Its antigen remains unidentified.

Data came from immunoSEQ multiplex PCR; TCRdb stores just in-frame clones and leaves some out. The sample holds about 58,000 clones, about 82% seen once. Material: CD4+ or CD8+ T cells sorted from blood, obtained in a trial of the OX40 agonist ivuxolimab. The receptor was derived from an adult with an advanced solid tumor such as melanoma, head and neck, liver or kidney cancer. The V gene is TRBV6-5, the J gene TRBJ1-2; a possible D gene is TRBD1 (6 bases). As DNA, the CDR3 is TGTGCCAGCAGTTACGGGCAGGGGATCTATGGCTACACCTTC. It translates to CASSYGQGIYGYTF.